This TCR beta chain derives from a study of blood T cell repertoires in COVID-19. On the study more broadly: Samples came from the United States, Italy and Spain, spanning acute and convalescent COVID-19. From T cells, B-cell-depleted T cells, or PBMCs came the material, which was cDNA or gDNA.

Germline CDR1 SGHTA, CDR2 FQGNSA. The CDR3 spans 16 residues. The V and J ends lost 1 base and 6 bases, in that order; junction bases with no gene match: 9. In the authors' methods: Using reference gene primer amplification, nucleated cell counts were estimated. Sequencing was performed with immunoSEQ multiplex PCR; in TCRdb, only in-frame clones are kept and a portion is missing. Clone size and the V and J calls come from that table; the DNA yielded D and trimming. The sample lists under 200,000 clones; roughly 80% were seen once. The J gene is TRBJ2-1, the V gene TRBV7-2; 7 nucleotides align to TRBD2. Sequencing used peripheral blood. This TCR derives from a man in his 60s with acute or convalescent COVID-19. CDR3 loop: CASSLVGAGKSNEQFF. The CDR3 DNA is TGTGCCAGCAGCTTAGTAGGAGCGGGGAAATCCAATGAGCAGTTCTTC.